This T cell receptor (beta chain) was captured in a study of blood T cells in healthy people across ages. Study as a whole: Capture via template switching afforded approximately one barcoded beta molecule per two T cells. Study results and caveats: Nothing was known about donor CMV status, and this possibly confounded expanded clonotype changes.

Every sample yielded at least 6 million isolated PBMCs. CDR1 is MNHEY and CDR2 is SMNVEV in the germline V gene (reference sequence). With V trimmed by 2 bases and J by 4 bases, 9 bases remained unmatched. The CDR3 totals 17 residues. As for this clonotype: Its antigen is as yet unknown. A read error may explain this, as a much larger clone is one base away.

A sample-barcoded 5' primer and a J-beta primer mix were used in a second PCR of roughly 7 to 11 cycles. TCRdb re-called the 5' RACE reads with MiXCR, one entry per CDR3 protein. The data show around 900,000 distinct CDR3 sequences, with approximately 50% seen just once and about 22% held by the top ten. This receptor was obtained from a woman aged 55-70 years in good health. The rearrangement joins TRBV27 to TRBJ2-3, with 10 bases lining up with TRBD2. Sequencing was performed on blood. The CDR3, as DNA: TGTGCCAGCAGTTTAATGGCTAGCGGGAGTCATTCAGATACGCAGTATTTT. Its protein is CASSLMASGSHSDTQYF.